The source of this T cell receptor (beta chain) is a study of cytomegalovirus exposure and HLA in healthy donors. CDR1 LGHNA and CDR2 YSLEER come from the germline V gene. V lost 0 bases to trimming and J lost 5 bases, with 13 bases between them. The CDR3 is 16 residues long. Amplification used 60 Vbeta primers and 13 Jbeta primers. TCRdb's table, derived via immunoSEQ multiplex PCR, lists solely in-frame clones and lacks some. The sample holds around 200,000 clones; over 65% are singletons and the top ten take approximately 2.6%. The sample consisted of PBMCs. The TCR originated in a woman aged 55-69 years in good health and CMV-seropositive. The chain links TRBV4-3 to TRBJ1-4; D is ambiguous. CDR3 nucleotides: TGCGCCAGCAGCCAAGAATACACACCGGGGAATGAAAAACTGTTTTTT. Translation: CASSQEYTPGNEKLFF.